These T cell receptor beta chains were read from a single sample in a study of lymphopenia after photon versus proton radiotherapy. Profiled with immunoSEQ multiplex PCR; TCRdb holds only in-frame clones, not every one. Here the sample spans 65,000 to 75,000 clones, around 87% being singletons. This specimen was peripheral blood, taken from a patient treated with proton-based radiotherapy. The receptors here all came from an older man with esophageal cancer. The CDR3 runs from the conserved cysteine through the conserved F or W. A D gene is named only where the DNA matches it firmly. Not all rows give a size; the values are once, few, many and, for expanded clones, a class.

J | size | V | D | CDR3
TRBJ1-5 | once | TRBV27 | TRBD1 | CASSPRTGRGSRNQPQHF
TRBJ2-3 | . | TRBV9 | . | CASSVVLGDTQYF
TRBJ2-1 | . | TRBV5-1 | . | CATSRGESSYNEQFF
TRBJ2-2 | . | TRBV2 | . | CASSEERADTGELFF
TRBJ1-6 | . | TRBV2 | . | CASRLRGAIINSPLHF
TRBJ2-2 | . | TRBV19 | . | CASSQRTGELFF
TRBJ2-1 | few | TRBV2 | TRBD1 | CASRPGTGGYNEQFF
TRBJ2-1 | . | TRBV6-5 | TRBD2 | CASSPPEREQFF
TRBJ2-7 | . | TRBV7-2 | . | CASSLLARAYEQYF
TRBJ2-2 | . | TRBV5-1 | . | CASSFPNTGELFF
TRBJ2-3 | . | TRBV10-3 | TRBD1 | CAISGLGQSSTDTQYF
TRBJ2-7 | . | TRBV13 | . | CASSLLQGRSYEQYF
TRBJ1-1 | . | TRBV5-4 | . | CASSFTGSPEAFF
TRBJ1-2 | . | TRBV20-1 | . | CSAQRRDGYTF
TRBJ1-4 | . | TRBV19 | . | CASSMDGGVLNEKLFF
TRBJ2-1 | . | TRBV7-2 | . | CASSFSYNEQFF
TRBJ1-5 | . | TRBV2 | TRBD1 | CASTPQGAGSNQPQHF
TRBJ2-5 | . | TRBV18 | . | CASSPEDSLRETQYF
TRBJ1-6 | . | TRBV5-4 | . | CASSPSDSLSPLHF
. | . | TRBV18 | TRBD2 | CASSPRTSVYEQYF
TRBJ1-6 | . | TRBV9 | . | CASSRGAWDSPLHF
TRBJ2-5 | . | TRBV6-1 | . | CASAVGETQYF
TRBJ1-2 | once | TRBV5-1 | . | CASSLGRPGGRGGYTF
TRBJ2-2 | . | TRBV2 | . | CASSELGVGTGELFF
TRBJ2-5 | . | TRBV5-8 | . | CASSPGPIPETQYF
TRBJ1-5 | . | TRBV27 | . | CASSLSGGINQPQHF
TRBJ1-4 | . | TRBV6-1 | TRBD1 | CASNNRGGREKLFF
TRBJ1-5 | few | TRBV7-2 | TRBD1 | CASSGTGSPQHF
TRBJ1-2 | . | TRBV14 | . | CASSQAQGNNYGYTF
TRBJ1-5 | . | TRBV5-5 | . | CASSEMNQPQHF
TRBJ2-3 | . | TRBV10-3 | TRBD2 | CAIGSRGESTDTQYF
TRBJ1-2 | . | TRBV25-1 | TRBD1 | CASSEGTGYGYTF
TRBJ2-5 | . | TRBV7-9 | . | CASSLEHLQETQYF
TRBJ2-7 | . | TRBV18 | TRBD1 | CASSPWDSSYEQYF
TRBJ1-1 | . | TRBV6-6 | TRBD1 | CASSYTGDTEAFF
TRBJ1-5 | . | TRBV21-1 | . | CASSSTHGQDNQPQHF
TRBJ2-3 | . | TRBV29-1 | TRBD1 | CSVRYGRGPTDTQYF
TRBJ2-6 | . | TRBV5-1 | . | CASSLATGANVLTF
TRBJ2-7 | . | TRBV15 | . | CATSRDLRREQYF
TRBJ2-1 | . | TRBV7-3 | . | CASSDPGTIYNEQFF
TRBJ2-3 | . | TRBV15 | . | CATSRDITDTQYF
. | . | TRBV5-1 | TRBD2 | CASSLGTSAYEQYF
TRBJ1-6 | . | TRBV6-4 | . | CASSDLGGVNSPLHF
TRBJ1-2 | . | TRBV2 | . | CASSEGVTLGGYTF
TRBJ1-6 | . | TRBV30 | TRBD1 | CASRTGEWGSPLHF
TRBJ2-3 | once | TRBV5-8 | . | CASSLGLLDTQYF
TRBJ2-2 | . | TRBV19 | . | CASRAPGHTGELFF
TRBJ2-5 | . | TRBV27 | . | CASTRAAGQETQYF
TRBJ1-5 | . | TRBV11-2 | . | CASRGPGANQPQHF
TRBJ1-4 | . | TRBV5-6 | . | CASSLKATGSNEKLFF